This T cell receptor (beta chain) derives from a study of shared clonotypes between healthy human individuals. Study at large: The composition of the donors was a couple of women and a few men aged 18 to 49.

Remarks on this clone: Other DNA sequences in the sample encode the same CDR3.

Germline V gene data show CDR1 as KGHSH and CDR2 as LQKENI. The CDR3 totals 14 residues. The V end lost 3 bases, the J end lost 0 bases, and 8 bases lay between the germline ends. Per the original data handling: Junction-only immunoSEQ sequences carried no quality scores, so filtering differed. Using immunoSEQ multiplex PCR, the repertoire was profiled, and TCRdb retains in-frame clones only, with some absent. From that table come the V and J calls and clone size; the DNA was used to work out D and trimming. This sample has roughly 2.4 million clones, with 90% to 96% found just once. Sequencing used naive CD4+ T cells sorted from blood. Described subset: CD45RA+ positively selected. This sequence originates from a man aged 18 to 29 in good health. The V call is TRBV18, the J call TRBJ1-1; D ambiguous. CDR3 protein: CASSPLTLNTEAFF. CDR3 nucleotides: TGTGCCAGCTCACCCTTGACATTGAACACTGAAGCTTTCTTT.